One sample yielded the 14 T cell receptor beta chains listed below, sequenced in a study of metastatic and nonmetastatic thyroid tumors. TCRdb redid the clone calls on the PCR reads using MiXCR. The data show 43,000 or so clones, less than 20% seen once. No treatment had been given to any patient before thyroid surgery. The sample consisted of blood. The receptor source for this set is a female donor with papillary thyroid cancer or a benign thyroid nodule (not recorded which). Some clones in this sample may be carry-over from other donors' samples.

This clone was found many times. CDR3 in amino acids: CASSAQGAGNEQFF. In DNA form, the CDR3 reads TGTGCCAGCAGCGCCCAGGGGGCGGGCAATGAGCAGTTCTTC. The chain is built from TRBV9 and TRBJ2-1; 8 bases are shared with TRBD1. V was clipped by 3 bases and J by 6 bases; unmatched bases: 5. Germline V gene sequence: CDR1 SGDLS, CDR2 YYNGEE. The CDR3 contains 14 residues.

This clone was seen repeatedly, ten times or more. A much larger clone differs by one base, so this may be a read error. The V gene is TRBV20-1, the J gene TRBJ1-1, with D unresolved. Germline assignment: CDR1 DFQATT and CDR2 SNEGSKA (reference sequence). CDR3 size: 13 residues. V was clipped by 3 bases and J by 4 bases, with 12 bases between them. The CDR3 nucleotides are TGCAGTGCTAGTGGGCAGAGGAGCACTGAAGCTTTCTTT. This codes for CSASGQRSTEAFF.

In its sample, this clone was seen a few times. One end of the junction varies from germline; a read error may be responsible. The chain couples TRBV6-1 to TRBJ2-5, with 8 bases that match TRBD2. Germline lookup yields CDR1 MNHNS and CDR2 SASEGT. The CDR3 spans 14 residues. The CDR3 nucleotides are TGTGCCAGCAGACATACTAGCGGACAAGAGACCAAGTACTTC. This encodes CASRHTSGQETKYF.

This rearrangement joins TRBV5-4 to TRBJ1-2, with D maybe TRBD1 (5 bases). This CDR3 is built from 15 residues. From germline, CDR1 is SGHNT and CDR2 YYREEE (reference sequence). With 1 base removed from V and 1 base from J, the gap between germline ends came to 11 bases. The CDR3 DNA reads TGTGCCAGCAGCTTGATCCCCGGGGGTAACTATGGCTACACCTTC. This gives the protein CASSLIPGGNYGYTF.

At least ten counts were recorded for this clone. The chain combines TRBV7-2 with TRBJ1-5; 7 nucleotides agree with TRBD1. CDR1 SGHTA and CDR2 FQGNSA come from the germline V gene. Germline trimming cut 4 bases from V and 6 bases from J; bases unmatched to any gene: 3. The CDR3 consists of 13 residues. In DNA, the CDR3 is TGTGCCAGCAGCTCACAGGGGTCTCAGCCCCAGCATTTT. Translated: CASSSQGSQPQHF.

Notes on this clone: The CDR3 does not close with the conserved phenylalanine or tryptophan, likely indicating a read error. This chain links TRBV6-5 with TRBJ2-5; D gene ambiguous. The CDR3 runs 15 residues. CDR1 and CDR2 from the germline V gene are MNHEY and SVGAGI. V lost 2 bases and J lost 7, with 17 bases in between. CDR3 nucleotide sequence: TGTGCCAGCAGTTACCCCGACTCGCGGAAGGGGACCCAGTACTTG. This gives the protein CASSYPDSRKGTQYL.

This clone was observed at least ten times. This rearrangement joins TRBV5-1 to TRBJ1-6; D ambiguous. Between the trimmed V and J ends, which lost 0 bases and 7 bases, there was a span of 8 bases. Germline CDR1 and CDR2: SGHRS and YFSETQ. There are 14 residues in the CDR3. CDR3 DNA: TGCGCCAGCAGCTTGGACGAGGGAAATTCACCCCTCCACTTT. Its translation: CASSLDEGNSPLHF.

This clone occurred a few times. The chain has TRBV28 and TRBJ2-7; unclear D gene. V gave up 5 bases and J gave up 3 bases, with 14 bases separating them. The CDR3 spans 14 residues. Germline V CDR1 and CDR2: MDHEN, SYDVKM. This CDR3 reads CASSRFQGFYEQYF. Here the CDR3 DNA reads TGTGCCAGCAGTCGGTTTCAAGGTTTCTACGAGCAGTACTTC.

V gene TRBV9 combines with J gene TRBJ2-7; the match to TRBD1 covers 8 bases. Germline-derived CDR1 and CDR2 are SGDLS and YYNGEE. The J segment lost 6 bases and the V segment lost 0 bases, leaving 8 bases of the junction unmatched. The length of the CDR3 is 15 residues. The CDR3 DNA follows: TGTGCCAGCAGCGTAGACCAAGGACAGGGTTTCGAGCAGTACTTC. Residues: CASSVDQGQGFEQYF. The entire variable domain, with the rest obtained from reference TRBV9 and TRBJ2-7, is as follows: DSGVTQTPKHLITATGQRVTLRCSPRSGDLSVYWYQQSLDQGLQFLIQYYNGEERAKGNILERFSAQQFPDLHSELNLSSLELGDSALYFCASSVDQGQGFEQYFGPGTRLTVT.

Concerning this clone: A much larger clone differs from this one at a single base, so this may be a read error. Different DNA sequences within this sample yield the same CDR3. V usage is TRBV5-6 and J usage is TRBJ2-1; D gene unclear. Germline loops: CDR1 SGHDT, CDR2 YYEEEE. Trimming cost V 0 bases and J 4 bases, with 11 bases left between them. CDR3 length: 15 amino acids. This CDR3 reads CASSLGQDIYNEQFF. The CDR3 coding sequence is TGTGCCAGCAGCTTGGGGCAGGATATATACAATGAGCAGTTCTTC. Looking up the rest from reference TRBV5-6 and TRBJ2-1 gives the full variable domain: DAGVTQSPTHLIKTRGQQVTLRCSPKSGHDTVSWYQQALGQGPQFIFQYYEEEERQRGNFPDRFSGHQFPNYSSELNVNALLLGDSALYLCASSLGQDIYNEQFFGPGTRLTVL.

In this sample, this clone turned up a few times. The chain uses TRBV19 and TRBJ1-1, with a weak D call TRBD1 (6 bases). In germline, CDR1 is LNHDA, CDR2 SQIVND (reference sequence). Between the trimmed V and J ends, which lost 5 bases and 1 base, there was a span of 11 bases. The CDR3 totals 14 residues. The CDR3 region is CASSAGTTNTEAFF. The DNA for the CDR3 is TGTGCCAGTAGTGCCGGGACAACGAACACTGAAGCTTTCTTT.

Turning to this clone: This may come from a read error, since a much larger clone is one base off. The same CDR3 can be traced to other DNA sequences in this sample. The rearrangement links TRBV20-1 to TRBJ1-6; D call uncertain. The CDR3 is 14 residues long. The germline gives CDR1 DFQATT, CDR2 SNEGSKA (reference sequence). V lost 0 bases and J lost 9, with 12 bases in between. The CDR3 DNA follows: TGCAGTGCTAGAGATTCCGGTGGCGGTTCACCCCTCCACTTT. It yields the protein CSARDSGGGSPLHF.

Many counts were recorded for this clone. This rearrangement joins TRBV7-2 to TRBJ1-2; possible D gene TRBD1, 5 bases. Germline V gives CDR1 SGHTA, CDR2 FQGNSA. Between the trimmed V and J ends, which lost 1 base and 4 bases, there was a span of 10 bases. The CDR3 covers 14 residues. CDR3 amino acids: CASSLGSGGYGYTF. In DNA, the CDR3 is TGTGCCAGCAGCTTAGGGTCGGGGGGCTATGGCTACACCTTC.

At least ten counts were recorded for this clone. The J gene is TRBJ2-5, the V gene TRBV6-1; 9 bases are a match to TRBD1. V gave up 5 bases and J gave up 5 bases; unmatched junction bases: 3. Germline loops: CDR1 MNHNS, CDR2 SASEGT. The CDR3 runs 13 residues. CDR3 loop: CASSWDREETQYF. CDR3 sequence (DNA): TGTGCCAGCAGTTGGGACAGGGAGGAGACCCAGTACTTC.